This entry lists 3 T cell receptor beta chains sequenced from one sample in a study of metastatic and nonmetastatic thyroid tumors. TCRdb used MiXCR to call clones anew from the PCR reads. The table shows about 92,000 clones, with 15% occurring only once. Treatment of any kind had been given to no patient before thyroid surgery. The sequenced material came from blood. These receptors all come from a female donor with papillary thyroid cancer or a benign thyroid nodule (not recorded which). Some clones in this sample may be carry-over from other donors' samples.

Remarks on this clone: At one of its ends the junction is not consistent with the germline gene, which may arise from a read error. The chain carries TRBV5-1 and TRBJ1-4; maybe TRBD1 (6 bases). There are 14 residues in the CDR3. Per germline, CDR1 SGHRS and CDR2 YFSETQ. DNA of the CDR3: TGCGTCAGCAGCTTAGGGGGGGCAGGTGAAAGACTGTTTTTT. This sequence encodes CVSSLGGAGERLFF.

This clone was found a few times. One base away lies a much larger clone, so this may be a sequencing read error. The chain combines TRBV28 with TRBJ1-4; D perhaps matches TRBD1 (5 bases). Trimming shortened V by 7 bases and J by 7 bases, and 16 bases separated the two germline ends. Germline V gene data show CDR1 as MDHEN and CDR2 as SYDVKM. CDR3 size: 14 residues. The CDR3 sequence is CASISTGLGEKLFF. DNA for the CDR3: TGTGCCAGCATCTCTACAGGCTTGGGTGAAAAACTGTTTTTT.

This chain joins TRBV6-1 and TRBJ1-3; D might be TRBD1 (6 bases). The CDR3 consists of 16 residues. Trimming stripped 6 bases from V and 3 bases from J, with 18 bases between. Germline V CDR1 and CDR2: MNHNS, SASEGT. CDR3 bases: TGTGCCAGCAGAGCCCTTACAGGGACGATTGGAAACACCATATATTTT. It codes for CASRALTGTIGNTIYF.